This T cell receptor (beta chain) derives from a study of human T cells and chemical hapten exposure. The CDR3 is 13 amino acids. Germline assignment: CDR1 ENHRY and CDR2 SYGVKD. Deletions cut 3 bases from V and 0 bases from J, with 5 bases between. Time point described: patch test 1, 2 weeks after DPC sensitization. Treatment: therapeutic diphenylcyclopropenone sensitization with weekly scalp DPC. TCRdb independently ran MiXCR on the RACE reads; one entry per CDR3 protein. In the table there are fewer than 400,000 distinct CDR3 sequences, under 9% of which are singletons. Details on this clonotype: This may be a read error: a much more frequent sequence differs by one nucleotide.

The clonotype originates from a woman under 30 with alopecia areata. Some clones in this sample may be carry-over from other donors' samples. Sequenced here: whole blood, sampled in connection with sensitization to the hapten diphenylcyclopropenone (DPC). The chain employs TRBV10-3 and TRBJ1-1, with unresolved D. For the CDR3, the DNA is TGTGCCATCAGTGACCAGTTGAACACTGAAGCTTTCTTT. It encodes CAISDQLNTEAFF.